Listed below are T cell receptor beta chains from one sample, sequenced in a study of beta chain features in type 1 diabetes. The assay was immunoSEQ multiplex PCR, and TCRdb's table has in-frame clones only and misses some. The table includes under 500,000 clones, approximately 28% detected once. The sequenced sample was naive CD4+ T cells from blood. The receptors shown here come from a man between 18 and 29 years old in good health. Each CDR3 is given without its conserved first and last residue. The order of the fields is CDR3 protein, V gene, J gene.

ASSLAGGPPEQF	TRBV6-5	TRBJ2-1
ATSPLRGTEAF	TRBV15	TRBJ1-1
ATEVTGSNIQY	TRBV28	TRBJ2-4
ASSYGGTTTTGELF	TRBV6-5	TRBJ2-2
ASSDSTSGSETQY	TRBV9	TRBJ2-5
ASSSPTSGSLGEQY	TRBV7-9	TRBJ2-7
AWSPPWGRDTGELF	TRBV30	TRBJ2-2
ASSFGSNQPQH	TRBV7-9	TRBJ1-5
ASSYLSALSYEQY	TRBV27	TRBJ2-7
ASSQVSGTGGIDEQF	TRBV4-2	TRBJ2-1
ASSPRGVRSYNEQF	TRBV28	TRBJ2-1
SVVRVGANVLT	TRBV29-1	TRBJ2-6
AISDAHDRGSYEQY	TRBV10-3	TRBJ2-7
SARTGTYEQY	TRBV29-1	TRBJ2-7
ASSFDLDGTDTQY	TRBV7-9	TRBJ2-3
AWQSRLAGTDTQY	TRBV30	TRBJ2-3
ASRTGTGDEQY	TRBV5-1	TRBJ2-7
ASSLGIGTDTQY	TRBV11-2	TRBJ2-3
ASSLDRGGLTQY	TRBV11-2	TRBJ2-5
ASSPLGGQETQY	TRBV7-2	TRBJ2-5
ASSLGGTLVYEQY	TRBV5-1	TRBJ2-7
ASGLGLVPDTQY	TRBV12-5	TRBJ2-3
ASKKSPTNDEQF	TRBV7-3	TRBJ2-1
ASSLRLASETQY	TRBV7-2	TRBJ2-5
ASSEYGGNQPQH	TRBV25-1	TRBJ1-5
ATSRDLAGYTGELF	TRBV15	TRBJ2-2
AISNGQDNYEQY	TRBV10-3	TRBJ2-7
ASRLAGANDNEQF	TRBV6-5	TRBJ2-1
ASSVDSLSTDTQY	TRBV9	TRBJ2-3
SVGRNYPNNEQF	TRBV29-1	TRBJ2-1
ASSPAFGTVNYEQY	TRBV5-6	TRBJ2-7
ASSQGRFEGYSNQPQH	TRBV4-1	TRBJ1-5
SAGENEQF	TRBV29-1	TRBJ2-1
ASSLVPYEQY	TRBV7-6	TRBJ2-7
ASSSATEQY	TRBV9	TRBJ2-7
ASSPTAGGRDNEQF	TRBV5-1	TRBJ2-1
ASSSTGYVQPQH	TRBV18	TRBJ1-5
ASSIPSGMADTQY	TRBV19	TRBJ2-3
ASSTGTLNEQF	TRBV7-7	TRBJ2-1
AWSVGPSSKQY	TRBV30	TRBJ2-7
ASTRLAGYQETQY	TRBV7-9	TRBJ2-5
ASSAHMNTEAF	TRBV25-1	TRBJ1-1
ASRLAGVGNEQF	TRBV19	TRBJ2-1
ASSPAAGELF	TRBV7-3	TRBJ2-2
SVGVAGGQETQY	TRBV29-1	TRBJ2-5
SVAGTGGPLANYGYT	TRBV29-1	TRBJ1-2
ASSRGEPGANVLT	TRBV7-6	TRBJ2-6
ASSPRGTSGEETQY	TRBV7-6	TRBJ2-5
ASSSSRPGDEQF	TRBV7-9	TRBJ2-1
SVKTRTDTQY	TRBV29-1	TRBJ2-3
ASSLGQVKDNEQF	TRBV7-9	TRBJ2-1
ASRAGGGSYNEQF	TRBV28	TRBJ2-1
AGAGGHNNEQF	TRBV30	TRBJ2-1
ASATTPGQNYEQY	TRBV7-6	TRBJ2-7
ASSVVSGSTHNEQF	TRBV9	TRBJ2-1
ASSAGRQETQY	TRBV18	TRBJ2-5
ASSLSDVRETQY	TRBV28	TRBJ2-5